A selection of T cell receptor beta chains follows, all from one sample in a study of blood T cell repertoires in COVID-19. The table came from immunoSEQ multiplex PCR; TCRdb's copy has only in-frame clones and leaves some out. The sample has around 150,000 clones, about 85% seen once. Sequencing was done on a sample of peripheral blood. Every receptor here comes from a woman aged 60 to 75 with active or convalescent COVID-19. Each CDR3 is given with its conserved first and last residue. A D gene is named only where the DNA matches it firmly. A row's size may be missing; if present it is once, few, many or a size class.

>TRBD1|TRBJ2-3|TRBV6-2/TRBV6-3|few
CASSYSAGGSDTQYF
TGTGCCAGCAGTTATTCGGCAGGGGGCTCAGATACGCAGTATTTT
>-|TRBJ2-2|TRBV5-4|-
CAAQNGGRGTGELFF
TGTGCCGCACAGAATGGGGGCCGGGGCACCGGGGAGCTGTTTTTT
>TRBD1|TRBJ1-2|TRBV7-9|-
CASSLVRTGIDGYTF
TGTGCCAGCAGCTTAGTACGGACAGGGATTGATGGCTACACCTTC
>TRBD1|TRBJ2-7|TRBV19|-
CASSSGTGKYEQYF
TGTGCCAGTAGTTCCGGGACAGGGAAATACGAGCAGTACTTC
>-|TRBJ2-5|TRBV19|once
CASSDLRWETQYF
TGTGCCAGTAGTGATTTGCGATGGGAGACCCAGTACTTC
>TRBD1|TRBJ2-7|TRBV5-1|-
CASSLDGTGNEQYF
TGCGCCAGCAGCTTGGACGGGACAGGGAACGAGCAGTACTTC
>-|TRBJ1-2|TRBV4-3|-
CASSQDRGGLGYTF
TGCGCCAGCAGCCAAGATCGAGGGGGTCTTGGCTACACCTTC
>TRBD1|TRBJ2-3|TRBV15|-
CATSSWDREDTQYF
TGTGCCACCAGCAGTTGGGACAGGGAAGATACGCAGTATTTT
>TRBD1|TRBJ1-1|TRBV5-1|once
CASSAGQGSYTEAFF
TGCGCCAGCAGCGCCGGACAGGGGTCGTACACTGAAGCTTTCTTT
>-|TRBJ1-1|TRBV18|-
CASSPGPGLVSEAFF
TGTGCCAGCTCCCCTGGGCCGGGGTTGGTTTCTGAAGCTTTCTTT
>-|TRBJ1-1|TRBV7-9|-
CASSFGGGTEAFF
TGTGCCAGCAGCTTTGGGGGCGGCACTGAAGCTTTCTTT
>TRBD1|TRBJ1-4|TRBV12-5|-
CASGPGQGREKLFF
TGTGCTAGTGGTCCGGGACAGGGGAGGGAAAAACTGTTTTTT
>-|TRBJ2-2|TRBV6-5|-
CACIEVGNTGELFF
TGTGCCTGCATCGAGGTGGGGAACACCGGGGAGCTGTTTTTT
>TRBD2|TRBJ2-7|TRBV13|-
CASSRQTSLIMNYEQYF
TGTGCCAGCAGCCGACAGACTAGCCTCATCATGAACTACGAGCAGTACTTC
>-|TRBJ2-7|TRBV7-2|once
CASSPRTVSYEQYF
TGTGCCAGCAGCCCCCGGACAGTCTCCTACGAGCAGTACTTC
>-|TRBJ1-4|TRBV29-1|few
CSVEGSTGEKLFF
TGCAGCGTTGAAGGGTCCACAGGGGAAAAACTGTTTTTT
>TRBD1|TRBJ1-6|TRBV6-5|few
CASSYSGDRIGSPLHF
TGTGCCAGCAGTTACTCAGGGGACAGGATCGGTTCACCCCTCCACTTT
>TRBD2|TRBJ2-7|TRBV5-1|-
CASSPGLAGGFYEQYF
TGCGCCAGCAGCCCGGGACTAGCGGGGGGGTTCTACGAGCAGTACTTC
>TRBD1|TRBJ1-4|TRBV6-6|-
CASSRQGNNEKLFF
TGTGCCAGCAGTCGACAGGGGAATAATGAAAAACTGTTTTTT
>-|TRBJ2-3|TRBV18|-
CASSPGRGDTQYF
TGTGCCAGCTCACCGGGCAGGGGAGATACGCAGTATTTT
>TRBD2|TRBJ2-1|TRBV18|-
CASSTSGDYNEQFF
TGTGCCAGCTCGACTAGCGGGGACTACAATGAGCAGTTCTTC
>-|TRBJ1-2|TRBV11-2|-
CASSIPGYYGYTF
TGTGCCAGCAGCATTCCAGGGTACTATGGCTACACCTTC
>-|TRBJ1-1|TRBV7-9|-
CASSFNRLAFF
TGTGCCAGCAGCTTTAATCGTCTGGCTTTCTTT
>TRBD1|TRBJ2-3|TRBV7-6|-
CASSLSLSTGGSTDTQYF
TGTGCCAGCAGCTTATCTTTGTCGACAGGGGGGAGCACAGATACGCAGTATTTT
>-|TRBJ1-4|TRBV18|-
CASTEGATNEKLFF
TGTGCCAGCACTGAGGGTGCAACTAATGAAAAACTGTTTTTT
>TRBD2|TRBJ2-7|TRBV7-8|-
CASSLGAGGPYEQYF
TGTGCCAGCAGCTTAGGGGCGGGGGGTCCATACGAGCAGTACTTC
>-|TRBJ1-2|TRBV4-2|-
CASSQAPTAYGYTF
TGTGCCAGCAGCCAAGCCCCGACAGCGTATGGCTACACCTTC
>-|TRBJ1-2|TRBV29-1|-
CSVVHTNYGYTF
TGCAGCGTTGTGCACACTAACTATGGCTACACCTTC
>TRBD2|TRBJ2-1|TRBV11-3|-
CASSLSLAGYNEQFF
TGTGCCAGCAGCTTGAGTCTAGCGGGGTACAATGAGCAGTTCTTC
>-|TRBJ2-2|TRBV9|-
CASSVDLGSGELFF
TGTGCCAGCAGCGTAGATCTGGGCTCCGGGGAGCTGTTTTTT
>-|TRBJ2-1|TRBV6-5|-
CASIRGDNYNEQFF
TGTGCCAGCATCAGGGGGGACAACTACAATGAGCAGTTCTTC
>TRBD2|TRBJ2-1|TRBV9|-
CASSAPGLAGSDEQFF
TGTGCCAGCAGCGCCCCGGGACTAGCGGGGTCGGATGAGCAGTTCTTC
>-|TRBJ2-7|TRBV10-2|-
CASSPGYEQYF
TGCGCCAGCAGCCCAGGTTACGAGCAGTACTTC
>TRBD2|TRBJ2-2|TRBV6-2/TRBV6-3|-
CASSPGLDGELFF
TGTGCCAGCAGCCCGGGACTAGACGGGGAGCTGTTTTTT
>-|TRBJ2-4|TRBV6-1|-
CASSEYYRTESMGIQYF
TGTGCCAGCAGTGAATACTACAGGACAGAATCTATGGGCATTCAGTACTTC